This T cell receptor beta chain was found in a study of T cells in Graves' hyperthyroidism and ophthalmopathy. Overall study findings and caveats: Among clonotypes expanded in thyroid above 0.001, most were also found in blood. Ophthalmopathy onset followed model prediction by a median about 6.9 months.

TCR beta CDR3 regions were amplified from RNA transcripts. The primer set for the first-round RT-PCR of the TCR CDR3 was HTBI. In TCRdb, the multiplex PCR reads were re-called with MiXCR into one record per CDR3 protein. Of around 690,000 distinct CDR3 sequences detected, 17% appear once; the ten largest clones hold roughly 15%. Uncontrolled infection, other autoimmune disease, pregnancy or lactation excluded patients. Fresh peripheral blood, 8 to 10 ml of it, supplied the PBMCs. For this clonotype: Its antigen is currently unknown.

V was shortened by 4 bases and J by 5 bases, with 17 bases between the two germline ends. The V gene's germline CDR1 is KGHDR and CDR2 SFDVKD. This CDR3 comprises 15 residues. The source of this sequence is a man in his forties or fifties with Graves' hyperthyroidism. The V call is TRBV24-1, the J call TRBJ2-7; D may correspond to TRBD1 or TRBD2 (6 bases each). The source material was blood. The CDR3 nucleotides read TGTGCCACCAGTGACCCGGCAGGGGAGGTGGACGAGCAGTACTTC. Translating it yields CATSDPAGEVDEQYF.